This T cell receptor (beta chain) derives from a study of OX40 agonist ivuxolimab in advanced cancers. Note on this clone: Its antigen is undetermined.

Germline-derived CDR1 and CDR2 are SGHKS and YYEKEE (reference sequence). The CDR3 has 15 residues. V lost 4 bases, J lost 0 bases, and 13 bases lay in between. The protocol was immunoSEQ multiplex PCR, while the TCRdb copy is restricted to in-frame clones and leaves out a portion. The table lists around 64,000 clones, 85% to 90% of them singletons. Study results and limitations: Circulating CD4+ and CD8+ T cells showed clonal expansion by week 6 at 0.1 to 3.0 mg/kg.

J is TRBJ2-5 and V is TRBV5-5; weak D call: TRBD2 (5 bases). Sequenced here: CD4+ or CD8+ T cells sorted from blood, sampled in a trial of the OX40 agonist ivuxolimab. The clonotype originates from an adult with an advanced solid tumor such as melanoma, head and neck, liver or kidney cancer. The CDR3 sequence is CASSLTTTNQETQYF. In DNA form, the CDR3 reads TGTGCCAGCAGCCTCACCACGACTAACCAAGAGACCCAGTACTTC.